The 26 T cell receptor beta chains listed next were all sequenced from one sample in a study of blood T cell repertoires in COVID-19. Assay: immunoSEQ multiplex PCR; the TCRdb copy retains only in-frame clones and omits some. Of 280,000 or so clones listed, around 86% are singletons. Sequenced input: peripheral blood. Receptor source: a woman aged 30 to 39 who had recovered from COVID-19.

The sample holds a few counts of this clone. The rearrangement joins TRBV5-1 to TRBJ2-7; 8 positions agree with TRBD1. The V and J ends lost 0 bases and 2 bases, in that order; junction bases with no gene match: 4. This CDR3 region has 15 residues. In germline, CDR1 is SGHRS, CDR2 YFSETQ. The CDR3 protein is CASSLAGTGTYEQYF. The CDR3 DNA reads TGCGCCAGCAGCTTGGCCGGGACAGGAACCTACGAGCAGTACTTC.

V usage is TRBV10-3 and J usage is TRBJ1-3, with D possibly matching TRBD1 (6 bases). Germline V gene lookup returns CDR1 ENHRY and CDR2 SYGVKD. CDR3 length equals 15 residues. The ends were cut back, 2 bases at V and 3 bases at J, with 11 bases in the middle. The CDR3 DNA reads TGTGCCATCAGTGAGGCCAGGGGCGGTGGAAACACCATATATTTT. Translation gives CAISEARGGGNTIYF.

The chain uses TRBV5-1 and TRBJ2-3; 13 bases are a match to TRBD2. J was trimmed by 5 bases and V by 4 bases; bases with no gene match: 7. Germline values: CDR1 SGHRS, CDR2 YFSETQ. The CDR3 has 16 residues. DNA for the CDR3: TGCGCCAGCAGCAGGACTAGCGGGAGTCCAGGAGATACGCAGTATTTT. Protein product: CASSRTSGSPGDTQYF.

The gene calls are TRBV7-9 and TRBJ1-3; TRBD1 might be the D (5 bases). The ends were cut back, 5 bases at V and 6 bases at J, with 11 bases in the middle. The CDR3 covers 13 residues. Germline values: CDR1 SEHNR, CDR2 FQNEAQ (reference sequence). The CDR3 sequence is CASSPGFANTIYF. The DNA of the CDR3 is TGTGCCAGCAGCCCAGGGTTTGCAAACACCATATATTTT.

This chain joins TRBV12-3 or TRBV12-4 and TRBJ2-5; 7 bases align to TRBD1. Germline trimming cut 3 bases from V and 5 bases from J; bases unmatched to any gene: 3. The CDR3 is 13 residues long. CDR3 sequence (DNA): TGTGCCAGCAGTTTGTCACAGGGGGAGACCCAGTACTTC. Translating it yields CASSLSQGETQYF.

The V call is TRBV7-2, the J call TRBJ1-4, with D unclear. Germline assignment: CDR1 SGHTA and CDR2 FQGNSA. The CDR3 length is 13 residues. The germline V and J ends were trimmed by 2 bases and 8 bases, with 9 bases remaining between them. The CDR3 bases are TGTGCCAGCAGCTTATATGTTTTGGAAAAACTGTTTTTT. Protein product: CASSLYVLEKLFF.

V gene TRBV7-6 combines with J gene TRBJ2-3, with 8 bases that match TRBD2. CDR1 is SGHVS, CDR2 FNYEAQ, per germline. The CDR3 consists of 16 residues. V lost 5 bases, J lost 1 base, and 8 bases stayed unmatched. Here the CDR3 DNA reads TGTGCCAGCAGCCCCTTTCGGGGGGGCCGCACAGATACGCAGTATTTT. Residues: CASSPFRGGRTDTQYF.

The rearrangement joins TRBV5-1 to TRBJ2-7; 10 bases align to TRBD2. With 3 bases clipped from V and 4 bases from J, the junction kept 10 bases outside the gene matches. Looked up from germline, CDR1 is SGHRS and CDR2 is YFSETQ. This CDR3 region has 16 residues. The CDR3 DNA is TGCGCCAGCAGCTATGGTCATGGGACTAGCGATTACGAGCAGTACTTC. This gives the protein CASSYGHGTSDYEQYF.

This clone was observed a single time. The chain uses TRBV6-5 and TRBJ2-7, with a possible D match to TRBD2 (6 bases). Germline loops: CDR1 MNHEY, CDR2 SVGAGI. V dropped 0 bases and J dropped 8 bases, with 17 bases sitting between them. The CDR3 runs 15 residues. The CDR3 is CASSYSSPSENKQYF. CDR3 bases: TGTGCCAGCAGTTACTCGAGCCCTAGCGAGAACAAGCAGTACTTC.

This chain connects TRBV7-9 to TRBJ1-5; a possible D gene is TRBD1 (5 bases). This CDR3 contains 16 residues. V was trimmed by 4 bases and J by 1 base, leaving 14 bases between them. Germline V gives CDR1 SEHNR, CDR2 FQNEAQ (reference sequence). The CDR3 reads CASSSATALSNQPQHF. The CDR3 region has the DNA TGTGCCAGCAGCTCAGCGACAGCCTTAAGCAATCAGCCCCAGCATTTT.

This clone appeared once. The chain has TRBV12-5 and TRBJ1-5; TRBD1 agrees at 9 bases. V gave up 1 base and J gave up 3 bases; unmatched junction bases: 4. The CDR3 is made up of 16 amino acids. Germline V gene sequence: CDR1 LGHNT, CDR2 FRNRAP. In DNA, the CDR3 is TGTGCTAGTGGTTTGGGGGACAGGGTTGCCAATCAGCCCCAGCATTTT. Its protein product is CASGLGDRVANQPQHF.

This clone was seen more than once but under ten times. Additional DNA sequences in this sample encode the identical CDR3. V and J are TRBV14 and TRBJ1-1, with unresolved D. This CDR3 comprises 14 residues. Germline CDR1 SGHDN, CDR2 FVKESK. V gave up 0 bases and J gave up 0 bases, with 5 bases separating them. CDR3 sequence (DNA): TGTGCCAGCAGCCAAGACGTAATGAACACTGAAGCTTTCTTT. This translates into CASSQDVMNTEAFF.

The chain uses TRBV5-1 and TRBJ2-3; D remains unclear. The germline CDR1 and CDR2 sequences are SGHRS and YFSETQ. Trimming shortened V by 2 bases and J by 8 bases, and 12 bases separated the two germline ends. This CDR3 contains 13 residues. In DNA form, the CDR3 reads TGCGCCAGCAGCTTTTCGCCAGGTGGTACGCAGTATTTT. Protein sequence: CASSFSPGGTQYF.

The J gene is TRBJ1-4, the V gene TRBV5-1, with D possibly TRBD1 on 5 matching bases. This CDR3 has 15 amino acids. Germline V lookup: CDR1 SGHRS, CDR2 YFSETQ. Trimming stripped 5 bases from V and 3 bases from J, with 14 bases between. CDR3 region: CASRSGGVANEKLFF. DNA for the CDR3: TGCGCCAGCAGGAGCGGGGGGGTCGCTAATGAAAAACTGTTTTTT.

The V and J genes are TRBV27 and TRBJ2-1, with 11 bases lining up with TRBD2. The germline CDR1 and CDR2 sequences are MNHEY and SMNVEV (reference sequence). The CDR3 runs to 18 residues. The V segment lost 2 bases and the J segment 1 base; nucleotides outside the gene matches: 7. CDR3: CASSLPAPSGRSYNEQFF. The CDR3 DNA reads TGTGCCAGCAGTTTACCGGCGCCTAGCGGGAGGTCCTACAATGAGCAGTTCTTC.

CDR3 nucleotides: TGTGCCAGCTCAGCCGACGGGACAGTCAACTATGGCTACACCTTC. Translation: CASSADGTVNYGYTF. The J gene is TRBJ1-2, the V gene TRBV18, with TRBD1 matching 7 bases. The trim removed 5 bases at V and 2 bases at J, leaving 8 bases unmatched. The CDR3 is 15 residues long. Per the germline V gene, CDR1 is KGHSH and CDR2 is LQKENI.

V and J are TRBV18 and TRBJ1-4; possibly TRBD1 for D (6 bases). Germline CDR1 reads KGHSH; CDR2 reads LQKENI. The CDR3 is 14 residues long. The ends were cut back, 4 bases at V and 10 bases at J, with 16 bases in the middle. The DNA of the CDR3 is TGTGCCAGCTCACGGACAGACCCGGGGGGAAAACTGTTTTTT. Translated, it gives CASSRTDPGGKLFF. The full variable domain, rest sourced from reference TRBV18 and TRBJ1-4, is NAGVMQNPRHLVRRRGQEARLRCSPMKGHSHVYWYRQLPEEGLKFMVYLQKENIIDESGMPKERFSAEFPKEGPSILRIQQVVRGDSAAYFCASSRTDPGGKLFFGSGTQLSVL.

The V call is TRBV6-1, the J call TRBJ2-7; D might be TRBD1 (5 bases). Germline V gene lookup returns CDR1 MNHNS and CDR2 SASEGT. The CDR3 loop spans 15 amino acids. V lost 0 bases and J lost 0, with 9 bases in between. This CDR3 reads CASSEAWGSSYEQYF. The CDR3 nucleotides read TGTGCCAGCAGTGAAGCCTGGGGCAGCTCCTACGAGCAGTACTTC.

This clone was observed a handful of times. This chain joins TRBV18 and TRBJ1-2, with D tentatively TRBD1 (5 bases). CDR3 length: 14 amino acids. CDR1 KGHSH and CDR2 LQKENI come from the germline V gene. V gave up 0 bases and J gave up 4 bases, with 9 bases separating them. CDR3 coding DNA: TGTGCCAGCTCACCACCAGGGGCAATCTATGGCTACACCTTC. Protein product: CASSPPGAIYGYTF.

The chain combines TRBV9 with TRBJ1-1; 9 bases map to TRBD1. Trimming took 4 bases from V and 6 from J; bases not matched to a gene: 10. Germline CDR1 reads SGDLS; CDR2 reads YYNGEE. CDR3 length: 15 residues. The CDR3 coding sequence is TGTGCCAGCAGCTCGCACGGGGGACAGGGCGCTGAAGCTTTCTTT. Translated: CASSSHGGQGAEAFF.

The chain joins TRBV27 to TRBJ2-4; no firm D call. The CDR3 runs 14 residues. The V end was cut by 6 bases, the J end by 0 bases, with 9 bases between. Germline values: CDR1 MNHEY, CDR2 SMNVEV (reference sequence). CDR3 bases: TGTGCCAGCAGCTCGGGTCTAGCCAAAAACATTCAGTACTTC. Amino acid sequence: CASSSGLAKNIQYF.

This clone has a handful of counts. CDR3 DNA: TGTGCCAAAACAGGGCTTGGAAACACCATATATTTT. It is translated as CAKTGLGNTIYF. This chain joins TRBV2 and TRBJ1-3; perhaps TRBD1 as D (6 bases). Germline V lookup: CDR1 SNHLY, CDR2 FYNNEI. This CDR3 is built from 12 residues. V was shortened by 10 bases and J by 3 bases, with 10 bases between the two germline ends.

This chain links TRBV3-1 (or the pseudogene TRBV3-2) with TRBJ2-5; D uncertain. Trimming cost V 4 bases and J 5 bases, with 8 bases left between them. Looked up from germline, CDR1 is LGHDT and CDR2 is YNNKEL (reference sequence). There are 12 residues in the CDR3. Written as DNA, the CDR3 is TGTGCCAGCAGCCTTAGTTGGGAGACCCAGTACTTC. This translates into CASSLSWETQYF.

A word on this clone: The identical CDR3 is also encoded by other nucleotide sequences in the sample. The V and J genes are TRBV4-1 and TRBJ2-2; possible D gene TRBD2, 6 bases. Germline assignment: CDR1 MGHRA and CDR2 YSYEKL. Trimming took off 3 bases at V and 2 bases at J, with 10 bases between the two ends. This CDR3 spans 15 amino acids. The CDR3 nucleotides are TGCGCCAGCAGCCAGGTGGGGGGAAACACCGGGGAGCTGTTTTTT. It codes for CASSQVGGNTGELFF.

Notes on this clone: Germline is not matched at one junction end, which may reflect a read error. V gene TRBV27 combines with J gene TRBJ2-7, with D possibly matching TRBD1 (7 bases). CDR1 and CDR2 from the germline V gene are MNHEY and SMNVEV (reference sequence). This CDR3 is 16 amino acids long. The CDR3 coding sequence is TGTGCCAGCAGTTTTCTTGGAGGGGGCATCTCCCACGAGCAGTACTTC. This codes for CASSFLGGGISHEQYF.

The chain couples TRBV28 to TRBJ1-1, with 7 positions matching TRBD1. In germline, CDR1 is MDHEN, CDR2 SYDVKM. With 0 bases clipped from V and 5 bases from J, the junction kept 9 bases outside the gene matches. The CDR3 totals 16 residues. The CDR3 is CASSLWEGQRGTEAFF. The CDR3 DNA reads TGTGCCAGCAGTTTATGGGAGGGACAGCGAGGGACTGAAGCTTTCTTT.